The 29 T cell receptor beta chains below all came from one sample that was sequenced in a study of T cells expressing NK-cell markers. TCRdb re-analyzed the 5' RACE reads; it lists each CDR3 protein once, without DNA. The sample has some 410,000 distinct CDR3 sequences. Sequencing was done on a sample of blood T cells: a sorted CD56 or NKG2C T cell subset, CD4+ or CD8+ T cells, or bulk PBMC T cells (not recorded which). All receptors derive from a woman aged 18 to 75 in good health.

The gene calls are TRBV6-5 and TRBJ2-3; no DNA is available, so the TRBD2 call from TCRdb remains unchecked. The CDR3 runs 17 residues. The V gene's germline CDR1 is MNHEY and CDR2 SVGAGI. The CDR3 region is CASSYSTVVPSKDTQYF.

The rearrangement uses TRBV7-8 and TRBJ2-1; the TRBD2 assignment by TCRdb is unverifiable without DNA. The germline V gene has CDR1 SGHVS and CDR2 FQNEAQ. There are 16 residues in the CDR3. The CDR3 spells CASSFLEVGSYNEQFF.

The chain employs TRBV5-1 and TRBJ2-5; the TCRdb call, TRBD1, lacks DNA for checking. Germline assignment: CDR1 SGHRS and CDR2 YFSETQ. The CDR3 sequence is 16 residues long. CDR3 loop: CASSHSLGTEQETQYF.

The chain couples TRBV7-7 to TRBJ2-3; TCRdb calls TRBD1, which cannot be checked without DNA. The CDR3 has 15 amino acids. From germline, CDR1 is SSHAT and CDR2 FNYEAQ (reference sequence). The CDR3 is CASSLGGDHSFEQYF.

The V gene is TRBV20-1, the J gene TRBJ2-4. This CDR3 contains 13 residues. Germline lookup yields CDR1 DFQATT and CDR2 SNEGSKA (reference sequence). The CDR3 reads CSVSNGAKNIQYF.

The V and J genes are TRBV9 and TRBJ2-1; TCRdb reports TRBD1, a call that lacks DNA to check it against. The V gene's germline CDR1 is SGDLS and CDR2 YYNGEE. The CDR3 contains 14 residues. The CDR3 is CASSATSGWNEQFF.

The chain couples TRBV7-2 to TRBJ2-5. CDR1 and CDR2 (germline): SGHTA, FQGNSA. This CDR3 spans 14 amino acids. The CDR3 reads CASSLSREQGTQYF.

The chain links TRBV20-1 to TRBJ2-3. The length of the CDR3 is 12 residues. Germline V gives CDR1 DFQATT, CDR2 SNEGSKA (reference sequence). The CDR3 sequence is CSALTFTDTQYF.

The chain links TRBV5-6 to TRBJ2-1; TCRdb lists TRBD1, though no DNA is available to test this call. There are 17 residues in the CDR3. Germline assignment: CDR1 SGHDT and CDR2 YYEEEE. CDR3 in amino acids: CASSLNGGRGPNNEQFF.

CDR3 sequence reads: CATSRGTGNEQYF. This sequence joins TRBV15 and TRBJ2-7; the D call from TCRdb, TRBD1, cannot be confirmed without DNA. CDR3 length: 13 amino acids. Germline assignment: CDR1 LNHNV and CDR2 YYDKDF (reference sequence).

This chain joins TRBV5-1 and TRBJ2-3; the TCRdb D gene call, TRBD1, has no DNA to confirm it. The CDR3 spans 15 residues. CDR1 is SGHRS and CDR2 is YFSETQ in the germline V gene. CDR3: CASSRTGIGQDTQYF.

The chain carries TRBV5-6 and TRBJ2-1; the D gene TCRdb calls, TRBD1, cannot be checked with no DNA. This CDR3 spans 16 amino acids. Germline CDR1 and CDR2: SGHDT and YYEEEE. CDR3 loop: CASSLRRQGARNEQFF.

The chain couples TRBV25-1 to TRBJ2-5; TCRdb names TRBD1, which stays unverified in the absence of DNA. The CDR3 covers 16 residues. The germline gives CDR1 MGHDK, CDR2 SYGVNS. This CDR3 reads CASSDLRDSGLETQYF.

The rearrangement uses TRBV7-6 and TRBJ2-7; the TCRdb D gene call, TRBD2, has no DNA to confirm it. CDR1 is SGHVS, CDR2 FNYEAQ, per germline. The CDR3 totals 15 residues. The CDR3 sequence is CASSFFQTSGAQQYF.

The chain joins TRBV5-1 to TRBJ1-1; absent DNA, TCRdb's TRBD1 call cannot be checked. The CDR3 is 16 amino acids. Looked up from germline, CDR1 is SGHRS and CDR2 is YFSETQ. CDR3 sequence: CASSGDRSNMNTEAFF.

V usage is TRBV5-5 and J usage is TRBJ1-2; the D call of TRBD1 rests on TCRdb alone, since no DNA is present to check it. Germline V gives CDR1 SGHKS, CDR2 YYEKEE (reference sequence). This CDR3 has 15 residues. The CDR3 is CASRAPGQALGGYTF.

The genes are TRBV10-3 and TRBJ2-3. This CDR3 spans 13 amino acids. Per the germline V gene, CDR1 is ENHRY and CDR2 is SYGVKD. The CDR3 region is CAITRQITDTQYF.

The V and J genes are TRBV4-1 and TRBJ1-1; TCRdb proposes TRBD1, but this gene call is untestable without DNA. Germline V CDR1 and CDR2: MGHRA, YSYEKL. The CDR3 totals 17 residues. Here the CDR3 reads CASSLLTPGGMNTEAFF.

The chain carries TRBV6-1 and TRBJ1-1. Germline CDR1 is MNHNS and CDR2 is SASEGT. CDR3 length: 14 amino acids. CDR3 amino acids: CASSPGRGPTEAFF.

This chain joins TRBV4-3 and TRBJ1-4. The CDR3 covers 14 residues. Germline CDR1 LGHNA, CDR2 YSLEER. The CDR3 reads CASSQDDGVGKLFF.

The V call is TRBV5-4, the J call TRBJ2-1; absent DNA, TCRdb's TRBD2 call cannot be checked. Per the germline V gene, CDR1 is SGHNT and CDR2 is YYREEE (reference sequence). The CDR3 runs 15 residues. The CDR3 loop is CASSLGLAFDNEQFF.

This chain connects TRBV28 to TRBJ1-3; TCRdb names TRBD1, which stays unverified in the absence of DNA. Germline V gene lookup returns CDR1 MDHEN and CDR2 SYDVKM. This CDR3 comprises 14 residues. CDR3 residues: CASSLWQGGNTIYF.

This CDR3 is CSARGEALYGYTF. V usage is TRBV29-1 and J usage is TRBJ1-2; TCRdb's D gene call, TRBD1, goes unchecked for lack of DNA. The length of the CDR3 is 13 residues. Germline values: CDR1 SQVTM, CDR2 ANQGSEA.

This chain uses TRBV10-1 with TRBJ2-2; no DNA is available, so the TRBD1 call from TCRdb remains unchecked. This CDR3 is 16 amino acids long. Germline lookup yields CDR1 WNHNN and CDR2 SYGVQD (reference sequence). This chain's CDR3 is CASSAQGQQNTGELFF.

The V gene is TRBV6-2 or TRBV6-3, the J gene TRBJ2-2; TCRdb's assignment of TRBD1 cannot be checked, as there is no DNA. Germline V lookup: CDR1 MNHEY, CDR2 SVGEGT. This CDR3 region has 16 residues. The CDR3 sequence: CASSYFGQSNTGELFF.

V usage is TRBV7-3 and J usage is TRBJ1-5; TCRdb indicates TRBD1, and absent DNA this call remains unverified. CDR1 is SGHTA, CDR2 FQGTGA, per germline. The length of the CDR3 is 14 residues. The CDR3 loop is CASSQQGFGQPQHF.

V and J are TRBV6-5 and TRBJ2-7; as DNA is missing, the TRBD1 call by TCRdb cannot be tested. Germline assignment: CDR1 MNHEY and CDR2 SVGAGI. This CDR3 has 14 residues. This CDR3 reads CASSYLGTVYEQYF.

The chain employs TRBV14 and TRBJ2-2; the D call of TRBD2 rests on TCRdb alone, since no DNA is present to check it. This CDR3 has 17 residues. Germline CDR1 reads SGHDN; CDR2 reads FVKESK. The CDR3 here is CASSHSGLAGVGGELFF. The whole variable domain, remainder taken from reference TRBV14 and TRBJ2-2, is EAGVTQFPSHSVIEKGQTVTLRCDPISGHDNLYWYRRVMGKEIKFLLHFVKESKQDESGMPNNRFLAERTGGTYSTLKVQPAELEDSGVYFCASSHSGLAGVGGELFFGEGSRLTVL.

The rearrangement uses TRBV5-1 and TRBJ2-7; the TCRdb call, TRBD1, lacks DNA for checking. Germline CDR1 reads SGHRS; CDR2 reads YFSETQ. CDR3 length: 16 amino acids. The CDR3 spells CASSLSPQTGSGEQYF.